The text below deals with one T cell receptor beta chain. The antigen remains undetermined. TCRdb re-called the 5' RACE reads with MiXCR, one entry per CDR3 protein. The profile shows hundreds of thousands of distinct CDR3 sequences, 6.1% of them singletons. The data stem from a study of identical twins. The CDR3 contains 13 residues. J gave up 3 bases and V 6 bases, and 4 bases lay outside the gene matches. General study points: Monozygotic twin pairs showed more out-of-frame TCR alpha sharing than models estimated.

The chain combines TRBV12-3 or TRBV12-4 with TRBJ1-2; 7 bases align to TRBD1. Specimen: naive T cells sorted from blood. This clonotype was sampled from a man younger than 30 in good health. CDR3 coding DNA: TGTGCCAGCAGAAGAGACAGGGACTATGGCTACACCTTC. Protein: CASRRDRDYGYTF.